These 6 T cell receptor beta chains were all obtained from the same sample, sequenced in a study of CD8 T cells in Susac syndrome. Reverse transcription of about 0.5 to 1 ug RNA used random hexamers. TCRdb called the immunoSEQ multiplex PCR reads again in MiXCR, with one record for every CDR3 protein. The sample has approximately 150,000 distinct CDR3 sequences; around 92% are singletons. Source material: CD4+ T cells from PBMCs. The receptors were sampled from a human donor in good health.

A few counts support this clonotype. The DNA of the CDR3 is TGTGCCAGCAGCCTCAACGGGGCAGGGCGCGAGCAGTACTTC. This codes for CASSLNGAGREQYF. The chain is built from TRBV3-1 and TRBJ2-7, with D perhaps given as TRBD1 or TRBD2 (5 bases each). V was shortened by 4 bases and J by 6 bases, with 16 bases between the two germline ends. This CDR3 region has 14 residues. Germline V gene lookup returns CDR1 LGHDT and CDR2 YNNKEL (reference sequence).

The chain employs TRBV5-1 and TRBJ2-3; 12 bases fit TRBD2. Germline V CDR1 and CDR2: SGHRS, YFSETQ. CDR3 length equals 18 residues. The V and J ends lost 3 bases and 5 bases, in that order; junction bases with no gene match: 13. In DNA form, the CDR3 reads TGCGCCAGCAGCTGGACGGGACTAGCGGGCCCGCGGGGAGATACGCAGTATTTT. It encodes CASSWTGLAGPRGDTQYF.

The rearrangement joins TRBV10-3 to TRBJ1-2; D is perhaps TRBD1 (5 bases). The CDR3 contains 14 residues. The germline CDR1 and CDR2 sequences are ENHRY and SYGVKD. V was cut by 5 bases and J by 8 bases, with 18 bases left in between. This CDR3 is CAISNAGTGGGYTF. Written as DNA, the CDR3 is TGTGCCATCAGTAATGCCGGGACGGGTGGGGGCTACACCTTC.

CDR3 in DNA: TGTGCCAGCAAAAGGAGGGATCCGCAGCCCCAGCATTTT. Its protein is CASKRRDPQPQHF. The chain uses TRBV6-2 or TRBV6-3 and TRBJ1-5, with D uncertain. Trimming stripped 7 bases from V and 7 bases from J, with 14 bases between. Germline assignment: CDR1 MNHEY and CDR2 SVGEGT. This CDR3 region has 13 residues.

V is TRBV19 and J is TRBJ2-2; D perhaps matches TRBD1 (6 bases). V gave up 6 bases and J gave up 5 bases, with 16 bases separating them. The CDR3 covers 15 residues. CDR1 and CDR2 (germline): LNHDA, SQIVND (reference sequence). The CDR3 loop reads CASRPDRSITGELFF. Here the CDR3 DNA reads TGTGCCAGTAGACCTGACAGGTCAATTACCGGGGAGCTGTTTTTT.

V is TRBV7-6 and J is TRBJ2-1; D unresolved. CDR3 length equals 12 residues. Germline V lookup: CDR1 SGHVS, CDR2 FNYEAQ. V shed 5 bases and J shed 13 bases, with 15 bases lying between them. The CDR3 region has the DNA TGTGCCAGCAGCCCAGTCAGCCTTAATCAGTTCTTC. Translation gives CASSPVSLNQFF.